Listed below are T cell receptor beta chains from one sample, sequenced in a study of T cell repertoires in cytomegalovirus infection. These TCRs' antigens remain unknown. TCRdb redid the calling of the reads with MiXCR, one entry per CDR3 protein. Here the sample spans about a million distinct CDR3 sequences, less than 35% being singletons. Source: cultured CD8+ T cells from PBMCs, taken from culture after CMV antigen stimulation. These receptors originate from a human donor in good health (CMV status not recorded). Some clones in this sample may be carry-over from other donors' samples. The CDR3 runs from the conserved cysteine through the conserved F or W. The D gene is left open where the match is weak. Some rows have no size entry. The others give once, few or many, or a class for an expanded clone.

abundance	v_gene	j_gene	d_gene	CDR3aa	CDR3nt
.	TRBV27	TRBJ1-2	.	CASTPAGQSDGYTF	TGTGCCAGCACCCCGGCGGGGCAATCGGATGGCTACACCTTC
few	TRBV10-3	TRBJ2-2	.	CAISGQGKHTGELFF	TGTGCCATCTCGGGGCAGGGCAAGCACACCGGGGAGCTGTTTTTT
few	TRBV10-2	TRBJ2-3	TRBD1	CASSSQGAVADTQYF	TGCGCCAGCAGTTCACAGGGGGCCGTGGCAGATACGCAGTATTTT
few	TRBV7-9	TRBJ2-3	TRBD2	CASSPTSGGGTDTQYF	TGTGCCAGCAGCCCGACTAGCGGGGGGGGCACAGATACGCAGTATTTT
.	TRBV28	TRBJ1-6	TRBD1	CASSWTGSNSPLHF	TGTGCCAGCAGCTGGACAGGGAGCAATTCACCCCTCCACTTT
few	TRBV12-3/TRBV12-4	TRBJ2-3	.	CASSFTLTGTLTYRRGTDTQYF	TGTGCCAGCAGTTTTACCCTAACCGGGACTCTTACCTACAGAAGGGGCACAGATACGCAGTATTTT
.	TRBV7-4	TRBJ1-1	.	CASSLRQREEPFF	TGTGCCAGCAGCCTGCGACAGAGGGAGGAACCTTTCTTT
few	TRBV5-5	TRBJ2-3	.	CASSLGERFTDTQYF	TGTGCCAGCAGCTTGGGGGAGCGGTTCACAGATACGCAGTATTTT
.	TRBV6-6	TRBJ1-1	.	CASSHRAEAFF	TGTGCCAGCAGCCACAGAGCTGAAGCTTTCTTT
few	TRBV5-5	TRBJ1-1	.	CASSIHTNTEAFF	TGTGCCAGCAGCATTCATACGAACACTGAAGCTTTCTTT
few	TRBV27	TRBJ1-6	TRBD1	CASVGQGNSPLHF	TGTGCCAGCGTTGGACAGGGGAATTCACCCCTCCACTTT
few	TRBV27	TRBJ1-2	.	CASSPTQFGLKDYGYTF	TGTGCCAGCAGTCCCACCCAGTTTGGACTAAAGGACTATGGCTACACCTTC
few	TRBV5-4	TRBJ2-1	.	CASSVTLLGAAYNEQFF	TGTGCCAGCAGCGTTACACTTCTAGGAGCGGCCTACAATGAGCAGTTCTTC
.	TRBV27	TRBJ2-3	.	CASSLSQGLSTDTQYF	TGTGCCAGCAGTTTATCCCAGGGGCTAAGCACAGATACGCAGTATTTT
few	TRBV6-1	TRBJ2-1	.	CASTQEAYNEQFF	TGTGCCAGCACTCAGGAAGCCTACAATGAGCAGTTCTTC
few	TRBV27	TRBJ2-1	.	CASSSTFRDNEQFF	TGTGCCAGCAGTTCCACCTTTCGGGACAATGAGCAGTTCTTC
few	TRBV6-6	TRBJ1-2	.	CASSYGTQAVTF	TGTGCCAGCAGTTACGGGACCCAGGCCGTCACCTTC
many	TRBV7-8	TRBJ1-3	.	CASSLVGAGNTIYF	TGTGCCAGCAGCTTAGTAGGGGCTGGAAACACCATATATTTT
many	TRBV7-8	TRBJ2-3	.	CASSLVEGDTDTQYF	TGTGCCAGCAGCTTAGTGGAGGGGGACACAGATACGCAGTATTTT
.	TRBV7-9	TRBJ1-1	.	CASNLGRSAFF	TGTGCCAGCAACTTAGGGCGGTCAGCTTTCTTT
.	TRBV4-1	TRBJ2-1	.	CASSQPGGDEQFF	TGCGCCAGCAGCCAACCCGGGGGAGATGAGCAGTTCTTC
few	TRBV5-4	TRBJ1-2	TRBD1	CASSQSRDRARGHGYTF	TGTGCCAGCAGCCAGTCCCGGGACAGGGCCCGGGGCCATGGCTACACCTTC
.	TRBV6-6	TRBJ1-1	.	CASKYGGQAFF	TGTGCCAGCAAATACGGGGGACAAGCTTTCTTT
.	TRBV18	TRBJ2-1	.	CASSPPERTSYNEQFF	TGTGCCAGCTCACCTCCCGAGCGGACCTCCTACAATGAGCAGTTCTTC
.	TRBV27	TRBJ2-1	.	CASSQQPVLRYNEQFF	TGTGCCAGCAGTCAACAACCGGTCCTGAGATACAATGAGCAGTTCTTC
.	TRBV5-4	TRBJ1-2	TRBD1	CASSSPGQGADGYTF	TGTGCCAGCAGCTCCCCGGGACAGGGGGCGGACGGCTACACCTTC
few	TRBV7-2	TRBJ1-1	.	CASSREGVNTEAFF	TGTGCCAGCAGCCGAGAGGGGGTGAACACTGAAGCTTTCTTT
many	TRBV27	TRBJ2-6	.	CASSLSGSGANVLTF	TGTGCCAGCAGTTTATCGGGCTCTGGGGCCAACGTCCTGACTTTC
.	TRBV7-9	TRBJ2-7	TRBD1	CASSLAQGAGEQYF	TGTGCCAGCAGCTTAGCCCAGGGGGCAGGGGAGCAGTACTTC
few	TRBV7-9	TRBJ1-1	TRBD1	CASSFVRGENTEAFF	TGTGCCAGCAGCTTCGTCAGGGGGGAGAACACTGAAGCTTTCTTT
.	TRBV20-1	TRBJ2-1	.	CSAGRYGEQFF	TGCAGTGCGGGGAGGTACGGTGAGCAGTTCTTC
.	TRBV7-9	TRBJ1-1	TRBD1	CASSSRQGTLEAFF	TGTGCCAGCAGCTCACGACAGGGGACCCTTGAAGCTTTCTTT
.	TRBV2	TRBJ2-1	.	CASSEGTRGAGNEQFF	TGTGCCAGCAGTGAAGGGACTAGGGGGGCCGGGAATGAGCAGTTCTTC
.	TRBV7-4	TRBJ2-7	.	CVSAQGPYEQYF	TGTGTCAGCGCGCAGGGTCCCTACGAGCAGTACTTC
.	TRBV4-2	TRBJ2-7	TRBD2	CASSQDSLGGGVPMYF	TGTGCCAGCAGCCAAGATTCCCTTGGCGGGGGGGTCCCTATGTACTTC
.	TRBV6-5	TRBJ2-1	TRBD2	CASSPSGGAVDEQFF	TGTGCCAGCAGTCCTAGCGGGGGGGCCGTAGATGAGCAGTTCTTC
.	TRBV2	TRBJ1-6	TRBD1	CASSDPKDRVYNSPLHF	TGTGCCAGCAGTGATCCCAAGGACAGGGTCTATAATTCACCCCTCCACTTT
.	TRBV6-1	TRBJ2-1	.	CASFKTNEQFF	TGTGCCAGCTTTAAAACCAATGAGCAGTTCTTC
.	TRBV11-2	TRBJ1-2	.	CASSPRPGDYGYTF	TGTGCCAGCAGTCCCCGCCCGGGAGACTATGGCTACACCTTC
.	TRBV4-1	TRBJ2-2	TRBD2	CASSLRAAGGPTGELFF	TGCGCCAGCAGCCTCCGGGCGGCGGGGGGGCCGACCGGGGAGCTGTTTTTT